A single sample gave rise to the 32 T cell receptor beta chains below, sequenced in a study of somatic mutations in cytotoxic T cells in rheumatoid arthritis listed by TCRdb under 2017. The library was made by the immunoSEQ multiplex PCR assay. Here the immuneACCESS table is served through TCRdb, limited to in-frame sequences with V and J called. Missing clones are a known gap in these copies; in checked studies unresolved V genes cover under half, and the rest lacks a known reason. In all, the sample holds 15,000 or so clones, and approximately 80% of those were seen once. Of the sample, 12% is held by the ten largest clones. The sequenced sample consisted of CD8+ T cells sorted from blood. These receptors originate from an adult with rheumatoid arthritis.

This chain joins TRBV5-1 and TRBJ1-4, with D maybe TRBD1 (5 bases). Germline loops: CDR1 SGHRS, CDR2 YFSETQ. V lost 1 base to trimming and J lost 4 bases, with 11 bases between them. This CDR3 spans 15 amino acids. The DNA for the CDR3 is TGCGCCAGCAGCTTGTCACAGGCAGATAATGAAAAACTGTTTTTT. Translating it yields CASSLSQADNEKLFF. The full variable domain, in which reference TRBV5-1 and TRBJ1-4 provide the parts outside the CDR3, is KAGVTQTPRYLIKTRGQQVTLSCSPISGHRSVSWYQQTPGQGLQFLFEYFSETQRNKGNFPGRFSGRQFSNSRSEMNVSTLELGDSALYLCASSLSQADNEKLFFGSGTQLSVL.

This clone rates as large (0.1 to 1%). The V call is TRBV19, the J call TRBJ2-1; 14 bases are shared with TRBD2. Per germline, CDR1 LNHDA and CDR2 SQIVND (reference sequence). The ends lost 5 bases at V and 9 bases at J; junction bases unmatched: 6. This CDR3 spans 15 amino acids. The CDR3: CASSVTSGGAGEQFF. Here the CDR3 DNA reads TGTGCCAGTAGTGTGACTAGCGGGGGGGCTGGTGAGCAGTTCTTC.

The chain has TRBV5-8 and TRBJ2-3; unclear D gene. This CDR3 region has 14 residues. Trimming pared 7 bases from V and 1 base from J, leaving 13 bases between. Germline V lookup: CDR1 SGHTS, CDR2 YDEGEE. The CDR3 loop is CASGLSLGTDTQYF. The CDR3, as DNA: TGTGCCAGCGGATTGAGCTTGGGCACAGATACGCAGTATTTT.

The chain employs TRBV10-3 and TRBJ2-7, with 11 bases aligning to TRBD1. The CDR3 is made up of 14 amino acids. J gave up 4 bases and V 2 bases, and 1 base lay outside the gene matches. Germline loops: CDR1 ENHRY, CDR2 SYGVKD. The CDR3 is CAISEGTGGYEQYF. CDR3 DNA sequence: TGTGCCATCAGTGAGGGGACAGGGGGGTACGAGCAGTACTTC.

The chain recombines TRBV7-6 with TRBJ2-7; no firm D call. In germline, CDR1 is SGHVS, CDR2 FNYEAQ. The CDR3 loop spans 15 amino acids. Trimming left V 1 base short and J 2 bases short, with 12 bases between. The CDR3 is CASSLDDTSTYEQYF. Written as DNA, the CDR3 is TGTGCCAGCAGCTTAGACGACACAAGCACCTACGAGCAGTACTTC.

The chain recombines TRBV7-6 with TRBJ1-3; tentatively, D is TRBD1 (5 bases). The CDR3 consists of 16 residues. Germline CDR1 reads SGHVS; CDR2 reads FNYEAQ. Trimming shortened V by 3 bases and J by 2 bases, and 14 bases separated the two germline ends. CDR3 loop: CASSFKSGGAGNTIYF. The CDR3 DNA reads as TGTGCCAGCAGCTTCAAATCGGGAGGGGCTGGAAACACCATATATTTT.

The chain uses TRBV29-1 and TRBJ1-1; no clear D gene. Trimming took off 4 bases at V and 2 bases at J, with 8 bases between the two ends. This CDR3 is 12 amino acids long. Germline CDR1 SQVTM, CDR2 ANQGSEA. DNA for the CDR3: TGCAGCGTTGGGGCAGACAACACTGAAGCTTTCTTT. Residues: CSVGADNTEAFF.

This chain joins TRBV28 and TRBJ2-3, with D perhaps TRBD2 (6 bases). The germline gives CDR1 MDHEN, CDR2 SYDVKM. The CDR3 is 16 amino acids. Trimming removed 2 bases at V and 2 bases at J, with 14 bases between. CDR3 region: CASSLGTQDNTDTQYF. The CDR3 nucleotides are TGTGCCAGCAGTTTAGGGACTCAAGACAACACAGATACGCAGTATTTT.

The chain carries TRBV7-9 and TRBJ2-7; TRBD2 might be the D (6 bases). V gave up 0 bases and J gave up 7 bases, with 10 bases separating them. Germline V CDR1 and CDR2: SEHNR, FQNEAQ (reference sequence). This CDR3 spans 13 amino acids. CDR3 sequence: CASSLAKAGEQYF. In DNA form, the CDR3 reads TGTGCCAGCAGCTTAGCGAAGGCGGGGGAGCAGTACTTC.

The chain joins TRBV10-3 to TRBJ2-5; 7 nucleotides agree with TRBD2. From germline, CDR1 is ENHRY and CDR2 SYGVKD. Losses at the gene ends were 2 bases for V and 1 base for J; bases not matched to a gene: 7. The CDR3 totals 16 residues. The CDR3 spells CAISEIGGGTQETQYF. The CDR3 bases are TGTGCCATCAGTGAGATTGGGGGGGGGACCCAAGAGACCCAGTACTTC.

The genes are TRBV28 and TRBJ2-5; 12 bases are a match to TRBD1. After removal of 6 bases from V and 5 bases from J, the junction contained 7 bases not matched to a gene. CDR1 and CDR2 (germline): MDHEN, SYDVKM. This CDR3 has 15 amino acids. This CDR3 is CASRPGQGAWETQYF. The CDR3, as DNA: TGTGCCAGCAGGCCGGGACAGGGGGCGTGGGAGACCCAGTACTTC.

In its sample, this clone was seen a few times. The chain uses TRBV10-3 and TRBJ2-2; D is uncertain. With 3 bases removed from V and 2 bases from J, the gap between germline ends came to 7 bases. Looked up from germline, CDR1 is ENHRY and CDR2 is SYGVKD. The CDR3 has 14 amino acids. The CDR3 is CAISDKGNTGELFF. For the CDR3, the DNA is TGTGCCATCAGTGACAAGGGAAACACCGGGGAGCTGTTTTTT.

The J gene is TRBJ2-5, the V gene TRBV9; D gene unclear. Germline lookup yields CDR1 SGDLS and CDR2 YYNGEE. Deletions cut 0 bases from V and 2 bases from J, with 11 bases between. The CDR3 is made up of 15 amino acids. The CDR3 DNA sequence: TGTGCCAGCAGCGTAGAGGGCAAGGATCAAGAGACCCAGTACTTC. It translates to CASSVEGKDQETQYF.

The chain employs TRBV27 and TRBJ1-5, with 7 bases aligning to TRBD1. Per germline, CDR1 MNHEY and CDR2 SMNVEV (reference sequence). J was trimmed by 2 bases and V by 5 bases; bases with no gene match: 6. The CDR3 runs 15 residues. Here the CDR3 DNA reads TGTGCCAGCAGTCGACAGGGTTTCGGCAATCAGCCCCAGCATTTT. This codes for CASSRQGFGNQPQHF.

This clone has only one observation. This sequence joins TRBV19 and TRBJ1-1, with TRBD1 matching over 11 bases. CDR1 is LNHDA and CDR2 is SQIVND in the germline V gene (reference sequence). The CDR3 is 14 residues long. Trimming removed 4 bases from V and 4 bases from J; junction bases left unmatched: 2. CDR3 sequence (DNA): TGTGCCAGTAGTACCGGGACAGGGGGCACTGAAGCTTTCTTT. Residues: CASSTGTGGTEAFF. Full variable domain (missing parts from reference TRBV19 and TRBJ1-1): DGGITQSPKYLFRKEGQNVTLSCEQNLNHDAMYWYRQDPGQGLRLIYYSQIVNDFQKGDIAEGYSVSREKKESFPLTVTSAQKNPTAFYLCASSTGTGGTEAFFGQGTRLTVV.

The gene calls are TRBV18 and TRBJ1-2, with unresolved D. The V and J ends lost 2 bases and 2 bases respectively, with 9 bases between them. CDR1 KGHSH and CDR2 LQKENI come from the germline V gene. The CDR3 contains 14 residues. The CDR3 sequence is CASSPRKGNYGYTF. The CDR3 region has the DNA TGTGCCAGCTCACCAAGGAAGGGCAACTATGGCTACACCTTC. The variable domain in full, with the rest retrieved from reference TRBV18 and TRBJ1-2, is NAGVMQNPRHLVRRRGQEARLRCSPMKGHSHVYWYRQLPEEGLKFMVYLQKENIIDESGMPKERFSAEFPKEGPSILRIQQVVRGDSAAYFCASSPRKGNYGYTFGSGTRLTVV.

The rearrangement links TRBV11-2 to TRBJ1-3; TRBD1 agrees at 9 bases. Germline loops: CDR1 SGHAT, CDR2 FQNNGV. J was trimmed by 2 bases and V by 7 bases; bases with no gene match: 3. The CDR3 totals 14 residues. CDR3 sequence (DNA): TGTGCCAGCAAAGGGACAGGGCCTGGAAACACCATATATTTT. This gives the protein CASKGTGPGNTIYF.

A note on this clone: One end of the junction fails to match germline, which may point to a read error. The gene calls are TRBV7-7 and TRBJ2-3; TRBD2 matches at 13 bases. This CDR3 is built from 20 residues. The germline V gene has CDR1 SSHAT and CDR2 FNYEAQ (reference sequence). CDR3 nucleotides: TGTGCTAGCAGCTTCGGGACTAGCGGGGCTACGGGCAATAGCACAGATACGCAGTATTTT. Protein product: CASSFGTSGATGNSTDTQYF.

The V gene is TRBV4-1, the J gene TRBJ1-5; 7 bases align to TRBD1. The CDR3 is made up of 15 amino acids. In germline, CDR1 is MGHRA, CDR2 YSYEKL. V lost 4 bases, J lost 0 bases, and 3 bases stayed unmatched. CDR3 in DNA: TGCGCCAGCAGCCCGGGACAGAATAGCAATCAGCCCCAGCATTTT. It specifies CASSPGQNSNQPQHF.

This clone was found once. This chain joins TRBV5-1 and TRBJ2-7; TRBD2 matches at 8 bases. Germline-derived CDR1 and CDR2 are SGHRS and YFSETQ. With 4 bases clipped from V and 5 bases from J, the junction kept 11 bases outside the gene matches. The CDR3 is 15 residues long. CDR3: CASSPMGLVGDEQYF. CDR3 nucleotides: TGCGCCAGCAGCCCGATGGGACTAGTGGGGGACGAGCAGTACTTC.

V and J are TRBV7-2 and TRBJ2-1; D gene unclear. CDR3 length equals 13 residues. Germline lookup yields CDR1 SGHTA and CDR2 FQGNSA. Trimming removed 1 base from V and 7 bases from J, with 8 bases in between. The CDR3 protein is CASSLETSNEQFF. CDR3 nucleotide sequence: TGTGCCAGCAGCTTAGAGACTTCAAATGAGCAGTTCTTC.

The chain combines TRBV15 with TRBJ2-5, with 8 bases lining up with TRBD2. Germline values: CDR1 LNHNV, CDR2 YYDKDF (reference sequence). The CDR3 runs 16 residues. The ends lost 3 bases at V and 3 bases at J; junction bases unmatched: 9. DNA of the CDR3: TGTGCCACCAGCAGGCTAACTAGCGGCCATGAAGAGACCCAGTACTTC. Translated, it gives CATSRLTSGHEETQYF.

The rearrangement joins TRBV6-5 to TRBJ2-3; D remains ambiguous. This CDR3 comprises 15 residues. CDR1 is MNHEY and CDR2 is SVGAGI in the germline V gene. Trimming shortened V by 0 bases and J by 4 bases, and 11 bases separated the two germline ends. The CDR3 region has the DNA TGTGCCAGCAGTTACTCAACGGGCAGCTCAGATACGCAGTATTTT. The encoded protein is CASSYSTGSSDTQYF.

In this sample, this clone turned up a few times. The chain uses TRBV7-8 and TRBJ1-6; D possibly corresponds to TRBD1 (6 bases). The CDR3 runs 13 residues. V shed 4 bases and J shed 11 bases, with 12 bases lying between them. Germline-derived CDR1 and CDR2 are SGHVS and FQNEAQ. The CDR3 DNA sequence: TGTGCCAGCAGCTCCCACGGGGGCCCACCCCTCCACTTT. Its translation: CASSSHGGPPLHF.

The V call is TRBV6-1, the J call TRBJ2-2, with 10 bases lining up with TRBD1. CDR1 is MNHNS, CDR2 SASEGT, per germline. V lost 9 bases and J lost 3; bases outside the gene matches: 4. The CDR3 is 14 amino acids. The CDR3 DNA is TGTGCCAGTGGGGGGACAGGGGACACCGGGGAGCTGTTTTTT. It encodes CASGGTGDTGELFF.

The V gene is TRBV10-2, the J gene TRBJ2-1; 11 nucleotides match TRBD2. Per the germline V gene, CDR1 is WSHSY and CDR2 is SAAADI. This CDR3 has 14 amino acids. V gave up 7 bases and J gave up 5 bases; unmatched junction bases: 4. The DNA of the CDR3 is TGCGCCAGCACCTCGACTAGCGGGGACAATGAGCAGTTCTTC. Translating gives CASTSTSGDNEQFF.

The J gene is TRBJ2-7, the V gene TRBV10-2, with D perhaps TRBD1 (8 bases). The germline V gene has CDR1 WSHSY and CDR2 SAAADI. V shed 8 bases and J shed 3 bases, with 17 bases lying between them. CDR3 size: 14 residues. The CDR3 protein is CASGGGQEIYEQYV. The DNA for the CDR3 is TGCGCCAGCGGGGGGGGACAGGAGATCTACGAGCAGTACGTC.

V and J are TRBV10-3 and TRBJ1-1, with a tentative D call TRBD1 (6 bases). The V end lost 3 bases, the J end lost 11 bases, and 19 bases lay between the germline ends. Germline CDR1 reads ENHRY; CDR2 reads SYGVKD. CDR3 size: 14 residues. The CDR3 spells CAISEGRTEEGAFF. In nucleotides, the CDR3 is TGTGCCATCAGTGAAGGCCGGACAGAAGAGGGGGCTTTCTTT.

This chain links TRBV10-2 with TRBJ2-3; perhaps TRBD1 as D (7 bases). CDR1 and CDR2 from the germline V gene are WSHSY and SAAADI. Trimming shortened V by 1 base and J by 0 bases, and 14 bases separated the two germline ends. The CDR3 is 17 residues long. CDR3 protein: CASSEWGDRTSTDTQYF. The CDR3 DNA reads as TGCGCCAGCAGTGAGTGGGGGGACAGAACTAGCACAGATACGCAGTATTTT.

The V gene is TRBV4-1, the J gene TRBJ1-5; D is uncertain. CDR1 and CDR2 from the germline V gene are MGHRA and YSYEKL. The CDR3 is made up of 16 amino acids. V lost 4 bases and J lost 2, with 15 bases in between. CDR3 sequence (DNA): TGCGCCAGCAGCCCCTCCCTTAATAGACGCAATCAGCCCCAGCATTTT. It yields the protein CASSPSLNRRNQPQHF.

This sequence joins TRBV6-1 and TRBJ2-7; D is unclear. V shed 4 bases and J shed 1 base, with 14 bases lying between them. The CDR3 runs 15 residues. The germline V gene encodes CDR1 MNHNS and CDR2 SASEGT. For the CDR3, the DNA is TGTGCCAGCAGTGCTGGGCAGTTCAAGTCCTACGAGCAGTACTTC. Translation gives CASSAGQFKSYEQYF.

This clone has a handful of counts. The rearrangement links TRBV4-1 to TRBJ2-7, with TRBD1 identical over 7 bases. J was trimmed by 4 bases and V by 2 bases; bases with no gene match: 2. This CDR3 has 13 residues. The germline gives CDR1 MGHRA, CDR2 YSYEKL. In DNA form, the CDR3 reads TGCGCCAGCAGCCAAACACAGGGGTACGAGCAGTACGTC. Translating it yields CASSQTQGYEQYV.